Following are 17 T cell receptor beta chains from one sample sequenced in a study of blood T cell repertoires in COVID-19. TCRdb's copy holds only in-frame clones and misses some; the assay was immunoSEQ multiplex PCR. The sample contains roughly 300,000 clones, around 87% of which appear only once. Sequencing was performed on PBMCs or T cells enriched from blood (not recorded which). The receptors derive from a woman aged 30 to 39 who had recovered from COVID-19.

The chain has TRBV30 and TRBJ1-2, with D uncertain. CDR3 length: 16 amino acids. Trimming stripped 0 bases from V and 0 bases from J, with 14 bases between. Germline V gives CDR1 GTSNPN, CDR2 SVGIG (reference sequence). CDR3 protein: CAWSVTLSSPNYGYTF. As DNA, the CDR3 is TGTGCCTGGAGTGTAACGCTGTCTAGTCCTAACTATGGCTACACCTTC.

The chain links TRBV6-1 to TRBJ1-5; TRBD1 is a possible D gene (5 bases). Trimming took off 2 bases at V and 1 base at J, with 15 bases between the two ends. The CDR3 totals 17 residues. Germline V gene sequence: CDR1 MNHNS, CDR2 SASEGT. CDR3 loop: CASSEPLGRGSNQPQHF. The CDR3 DNA is TGTGCCAGCAGTGAACCCCTGGGGAGGGGCAGCAATCAGCCCCAGCATTTT.

This clone was seen once. The CDR3 DNA reads as TGCGCCAGCAGCCAAGAGGCGGGTCTAGCGGTAGGCGTGAGTACGCAGTATTTT. Translation: CASSQEAGLAVGVSTQYF. The rearrangement links TRBV4-1 to TRBJ2-3, with 7 bases fitting TRBD2. CDR3 length equals 18 residues. Per the germline V gene, CDR1 is MGHRA and CDR2 is YSYEKL. With 0 bases clipped from V and 8 bases from J, the junction kept 17 bases outside the gene matches.

This clone was seen a handful of times. The chain carries TRBV18 and TRBJ1-3, with D tentatively TRBD1 (6 bases). The germline gives CDR1 KGHSH, CDR2 LQKENI. The CDR3 spans 15 residues. V was trimmed by 4 bases and J by 0 bases, leaving 10 bases between them. CDR3: CASSLRQASGNTIYF. As DNA, the CDR3 is TGTGCCAGCTCACTCAGACAGGCCTCTGGAAACACCATATATTTT.

The sample holds a few counts of this clone. The chain combines TRBV7-2 with TRBJ1-2, with D perhaps matching TRBD1 (6 bases). The CDR3 contains 15 residues. From germline, CDR1 is SGHTA and CDR2 FQGNSA. Trimming removed 1 base from V and 7 bases from J, with 16 bases in between. The chain's CDR3 is CASSLDRAMHRGYTF. The CDR3 DNA follows: TGTGCCAGCAGCTTAGACAGGGCCATGCACCGTGGCTACACCTTC.

The chain has TRBV5-1 and TRBJ2-7; 8 bases are a match to TRBD1. Trimming removed 4 bases from V and 2 bases from J; junction bases left unmatched: 2. The CDR3 sequence is 13 residues long. Germline V CDR1 and CDR2: SGHRS, YFSETQ. CDR3 in DNA: TGCGCCAGCAGCCGACAGGGGACCTACGAGCAGTACTTC. This gives the protein CASSRQGTYEQYF.

The rearrangement joins TRBV5-6 to TRBJ2-5; D is unclear. Deletions cut 4 bases from V and 1 base from J, with 8 bases between. The CDR3 loop spans 13 amino acids. Germline V gene data show CDR1 as SGHDT and CDR2 as YYEEEE. The CDR3 DNA reads as TGTGCCAGCAGCCATTCCGGCCAAGAGACCCAGTACTTC. Protein: CASSHSGQETQYF.

This clone was recorded only once. The rearrangement links TRBV4-2 to TRBJ2-7, with TRBD1 as a possible D gene (5 bases). CDR3 length: 13 residues. The germline gives CDR1 LGHNA, CDR2 YNFKEQ. Trimming stripped 4 bases from V and 3 bases from J, with 10 bases between. CDR3 loop: CASSLIGDYEQYF. The CDR3 DNA is TGTGCCAGCAGCCTTATAGGGGACTACGAGCAGTACTTC.

This clone came up once. The chain links TRBV6-5 to TRBJ1-1, with D perhaps TRBD1 (5 bases). The CDR3 is 13 amino acids. Germline values: CDR1 MNHEY, CDR2 SVGAGI. V lost 6 bases and J 3 bases, leaving 11 bases between the germline ends. In DNA form, the CDR3 reads TGTGCCAGCAGAAAAGGGACTTACACTGAAGCTTTCTTT. Protein product: CASRKGTYTEAFF.

The chain uses TRBV7-9 and TRBJ2-1, with 9 bases lining up with TRBD2. The CDR3 covers 14 residues. The germline gives CDR1 SEHNR, CDR2 FQNEAQ (reference sequence). Germline trimming cut 5 bases from V and 8 bases from J; bases unmatched to any gene: 7. The CDR3: CASSPRGGRHEQFF. CDR3 coding DNA: TGTGCCAGCAGCCCGCGGGGGGGGAGGCATGAGCAGTTCTTC.

Worth noting for this clone: One end of the junction is discordant with germline, which a read error may explain. The rearrangement joins TRBV4-1 to TRBJ1-5; no clear D gene. Looked up from germline, CDR1 is MGHRA and CDR2 is YSYEKL. The CDR3 covers 12 residues. In DNA, the CDR3 is TGCGCCAGCAGCGGTTGGGCGGGCACCCCTATTTTT. Encoded protein: CASSGWAGTPIF.

V and J are TRBV3-1 (or the pseudogene TRBV3-2) and TRBJ1-2; no reliable D call. The CDR3 loop spans 15 amino acids. Germline CDR1 LGHDT, CDR2 YNNKEL (reference sequence). The germline V and J ends were trimmed by 0 bases and 7 bases, with 15 bases remaining between them. CDR3 amino acids: CASSQDEDVASGYTF. CDR3 in DNA: TGTGCCAGCAGCCAAGACGAGGATGTCGCCTCTGGCTACACCTTC.

The chain is built from TRBV15 and TRBJ1-1; D uncertain. Germline-derived CDR1 and CDR2 are LNHNV and YYDKDF (reference sequence). V was clipped by 1 base and J by 8 bases, with 8 bases between them. The CDR3 has 12 amino acids. The DNA for the CDR3 is TGTGCCACCAGCAGAGCCAAGAGGGAAGCTTTCTTT. Residues: CATSRAKREAFF.

The chain carries TRBV7-2 and TRBJ2-7; 7 bases agree with TRBD1. Per germline, CDR1 SGHTA and CDR2 FQGNSA. V gave up 5 bases and J gave up 0 bases; unmatched junction bases: 4. The CDR3 totals 14 residues. CDR3 nucleotides: TGTGCCAGCAGCCCGGACAGGAACTCCTACGAGCAGTACTTC. Translating it yields CASSPDRNSYEQYF.

This chain links TRBV7-9 with TRBJ1-5, with D uncertain. Trimming removed 8 bases from V and 5 bases from J, with 10 bases in between. Germline loops: CDR1 SEHNR, CDR2 FQNEAQ (reference sequence). The CDR3 contains 12 residues. CDR3 residues: CASAVLDQPQHF. Written as DNA, the CDR3 is TGTGCCAGCGCGGTCTTGGATCAGCCCCAGCATTTT.

This chain joins TRBV7-3 and TRBJ1-6; D perhaps matches TRBD1 (5 bases). The germline V gene encodes CDR1 SGHTA and CDR2 FQGTGA. The germline V and J ends were trimmed by 5 bases and 8 bases, with 10 bases remaining between them. This CDR3 has 13 amino acids. The CDR3 loop is CASSPTVHSPLHF. CDR3 DNA: TGTGCCAGCAGCCCGACAGTCCATTCACCCCTCCACTTT.

V gene TRBV5-1 combines with J gene TRBJ2-7; 7 bases match TRBD1. CDR1 SGHRS and CDR2 YFSETQ come from the germline V gene. V lost 0 bases to trimming and J lost 2 bases; unmatched junction nucleotides: 8. There are 16 residues in the CDR3. Written as DNA, the CDR3 is TGCGCCAGCAGCTTGGATTTTGGACAGGAAGCCTACGAGCAGTACTTC. It codes for CASSLDFGQEAYEQYF.